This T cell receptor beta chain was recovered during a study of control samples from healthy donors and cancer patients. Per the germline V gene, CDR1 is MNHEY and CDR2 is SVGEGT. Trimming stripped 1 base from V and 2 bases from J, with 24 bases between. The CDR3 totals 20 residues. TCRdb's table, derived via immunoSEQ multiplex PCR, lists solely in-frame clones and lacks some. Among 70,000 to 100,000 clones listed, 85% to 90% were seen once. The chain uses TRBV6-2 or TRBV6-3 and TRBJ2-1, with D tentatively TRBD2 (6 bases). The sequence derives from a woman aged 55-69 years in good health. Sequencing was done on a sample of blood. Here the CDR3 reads CASSYLPLRGSGQTYNEQFF. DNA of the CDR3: TGTGCCAGCAGTTACTTACCACTTCGGGGTAGCGGTCAAACCTACAATGAGCAGTTCTTC.